The T cell receptor (beta chain) described here comes from a study of vaccination and CD4 T cells after COVID-19. Germline lookup yields CDR1 SGHVS and CDR2 FQNEAQ. V was clipped by 1 base and J by 5 bases; unmatched bases: 9. This CDR3 is built from 16 residues. With the Oncomine TCR Beta short-read assay, DNA from cultured CD4+ T cells was sequenced. Scientists extracted genomic DNA from CD4+ T cells grown in culture. TCRdb passed the PCR reads through MiXCR, listing each CDR3 protein once. This table holds approximately 14,000 distinct CDR3 sequences, around 43% found once. Points on this clonotype: The antigen remains undetermined.

Noted treatment: roughly 11-day PBMC culture with coronavirus spike peptide pools or control peptides (ViraFEST assay). Culture of 1.9 million or so PBMCs per well took place with about 9 IU/ml IL-2 and 8.5 to 10 ug/ml peptide pools. Sequenced material: CD4+ T cells from blood, cultured in vitro. This chain connects TRBV7-8 to TRBJ2-7; 9 nucleotides agree with TRBD2. The sequence was obtained from a human donor who had recovered from COVID-19. The CDR3 nucleotides are TGTGCCAGCAGCTTAGAGGGTCCTAGCGGGACCAACGAGCAGTACTTC. Encoded protein: CASSLEGPSGTNEQYF.